This T cell receptor beta chain came from a study of blood T cell repertoires in COVID-19. CDR1 is MNHEY, CDR2 SVGAGI, per germline. V was pared by 10 bases and J by 0 bases, with 12 bases between. This CDR3 has 14 amino acids. The method was immunoSEQ multiplex PCR; TCRdb's version includes in-frame clones alone and lacks a portion of them. In the table there are roughly 50,000 clones, around four fifths of which are singletons. V gene TRBV6-5 combines with J gene TRBJ2-2; tentatively, D is TRBD2 (7 bases). This receptor was identified in a man between 50 and 59 years old with acute or convalescent COVID-19. Sequencing was done on a sample of peripheral blood. The CDR3 is CATKGGANTGELFF. In DNA form, the CDR3 reads TGTGCCACTAAGGGGGGGGCGAACACCGGGGAGCTGTTTTTT.